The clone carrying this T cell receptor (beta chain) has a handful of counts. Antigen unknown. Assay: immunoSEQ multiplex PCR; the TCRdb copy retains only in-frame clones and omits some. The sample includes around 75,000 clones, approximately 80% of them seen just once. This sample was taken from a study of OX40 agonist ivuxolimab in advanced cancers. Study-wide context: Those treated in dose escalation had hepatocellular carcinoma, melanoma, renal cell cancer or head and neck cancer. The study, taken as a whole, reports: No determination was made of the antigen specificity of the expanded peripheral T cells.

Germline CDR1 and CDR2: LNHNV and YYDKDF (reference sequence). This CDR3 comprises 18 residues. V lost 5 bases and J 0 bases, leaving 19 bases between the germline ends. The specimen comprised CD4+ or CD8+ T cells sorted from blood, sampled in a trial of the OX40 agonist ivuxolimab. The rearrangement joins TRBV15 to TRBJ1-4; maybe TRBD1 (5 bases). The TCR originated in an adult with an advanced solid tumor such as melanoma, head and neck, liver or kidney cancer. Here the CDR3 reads CATSLGPGSTATNEKLFF. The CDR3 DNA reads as TGTGCCACCAGCCTCGGTCCAGGGAGTACCGCAACTAATGAAAAACTGTTTTTT.